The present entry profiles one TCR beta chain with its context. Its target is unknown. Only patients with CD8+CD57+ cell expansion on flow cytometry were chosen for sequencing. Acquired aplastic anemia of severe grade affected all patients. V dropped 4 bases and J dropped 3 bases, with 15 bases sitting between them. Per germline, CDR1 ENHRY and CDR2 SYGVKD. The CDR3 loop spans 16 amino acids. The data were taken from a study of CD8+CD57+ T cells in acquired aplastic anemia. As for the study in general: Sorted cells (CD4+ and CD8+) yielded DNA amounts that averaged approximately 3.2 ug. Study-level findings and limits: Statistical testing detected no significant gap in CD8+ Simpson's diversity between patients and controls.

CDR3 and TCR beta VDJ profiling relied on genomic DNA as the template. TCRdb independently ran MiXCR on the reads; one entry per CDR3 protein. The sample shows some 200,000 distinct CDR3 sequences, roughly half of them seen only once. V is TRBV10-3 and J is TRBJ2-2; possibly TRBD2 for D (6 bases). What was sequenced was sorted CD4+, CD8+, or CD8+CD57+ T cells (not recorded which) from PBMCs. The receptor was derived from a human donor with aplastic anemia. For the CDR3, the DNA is TGTGCCATCAGTGCCCCACTAGGGGAGGACACCGGGGAGCTGTTTTTT. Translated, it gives CAISAPLGEDTGELFF.